This TCR beta chain comes out of a study of blood T cells in healthy people across ages. The individuals who served as donors were healthy Caucasians living in Russia, aged roughly 6 to 90. Germline V gene lookup returns CDR1 SGHNT and CDR2 YENEEA. Deletions cut 0 bases from V and 9 bases from J, with 12 bases between. CDR3 length equals 14 residues. General study points: Researchers judged that diversity estimates from one million T cells fell short of true values. Donor CMV status, an unknown factor, possibly confounded changes in expanded clonotypes.

This clonotype has only a few counts. What it binds is not known. With a J-beta primer mix and a sample-barcoded 5' primer, a second PCR ran about 7 to 11 cycles. Each of the cDNA molecules was tagged by a template-switch adaptor with 12 random nucleotides. Each CDR3 protein gets one entry after TCRdb re-called the 5' RACE reads with MiXCR. The sample holds about 780,000 distinct CDR3 sequences; about half are singletons and the top ten take 15% to 20%. This rearrangement joins TRBV11-3 to TRBJ2-1; D may be TRBD1 (5 bases). Sequences were obtained from blood. This sequence originates from a man older than 75 in good health. The CDR3 loop reads CASSLDPGYREQFF. DNA of the CDR3: TGTGCCAGCAGCTTAGACCCAGGGTATCGTGAGCAGTTCTTC. Together with reference TRBV11-3 and TRBJ2-1, the CDR3 gives the full variable domain: EAGVVQSPRYKIIEKKQPVAFWCNPISGHNTLYWYLQNLGQGPELLIRYENEEAVDDSQLPKDRFSAERLKGVDSTLKIQPAELGDSAVYLCASSLDPGYREQFFGPGTRLTVL.